The 10 T cell receptor beta chains below come from one sample, sequenced in a study of tumor-infiltrating lymphocytes in primary liver carcinoma. Total RNA amounting to 450 to 500 ng was the source from which TCR beta cDNA was made with a constant-region primer. A slightly modified ARM-PCR protocol with three nested multiplex PCR rounds produced these TCR beta libraries. The first two PCR rounds used TRBV1-TRBV30 primers with a Cbeta primer, around 10 cycles each. TCRdb fed the multiplex PCR reads into MiXCR, producing one record per CDR3 protein. The data hold roughly 100,000 distinct CDR3 sequences, with approximately 68% observed a single time. Without any cell sorting, about 19-30 mg of bulk tissue yielded co-extracted RNA and DNA. Material for sequencing was liver tumor tissue from sampling region 5. Documented subset: tumor region T5, tumor centre. These receptors came from a woman aged 55-69 years with primary liver carcinoma and hepatitis B virus infection.

This clonotype was counted many times. The V gene is TRBV11-2, the J gene TRBJ2-2; 10 bases match TRBD2. V lost 5 bases to trimming and J lost 3 bases; unmatched junction nucleotides: 6. The CDR3 totals 16 residues. Germline V gene data show CDR1 as SGHAT and CDR2 as FQNNGV. The CDR3 here is CASSPLLAGDTGELFF. The CDR3 nucleotides are TGTGCCAGCAGCCCCCTCCTAGCGGGAGACACCGGGGAGCTGTTTTTT.

This clonotype was detected many times. This chain uses TRBV5-6 with TRBJ2-4, with D tentatively TRBD2 (6 bases). With 1 base removed from V and 6 bases from J, the gap between germline ends came to 8 bases. The CDR3 spans 13 residues. Germline V CDR1 and CDR2: SGHDT, YYEEEE. In DNA, the CDR3 is TGTGCCAGCAGCTTGAGGGACTCAAACATTCAGTACTTC. As protein: CASSLRDSNIQYF.

Comments on this clonotype: Since a much larger clone is just one base distant, this may be a read error. The chain recombines TRBV19 with TRBJ2-5; TRBD2 matches 13 bases. V was pared by 8 bases and J by 0 bases, with 3 bases of the junction left unmatched. Germline V gene data show CDR1 as LNHDA and CDR2 as SQIVND (reference sequence). The CDR3 runs 15 residues. DNA for the CDR3: TGTGCCAGTCCGACTAGCGGGAGGTACCAAGAGACCCAGTACTTC. Encoded protein: CASPTSGRYQETQYF.

This clonotype has just a few counts. This chain uses TRBV27 with TRBJ2-7, with D perhaps given as TRBD1 or TRBD2 (5 bases each). Germline lookup yields CDR1 MNHEY and CDR2 SMNVEV (reference sequence). Trimming cost V 8 bases and J 0 bases, with 11 bases left between them. The CDR3 has 13 amino acids. The CDR3 region is CASRDGHSYEQYF. As DNA, the CDR3 is TGTGCCAGCCGGGACGGACACTCCTACGAGCAGTACTTC.

The V gene is TRBV6-5, the J gene TRBJ2-7, with 7 bases that match TRBD1. The CDR3 has 15 residues. The germline gives CDR1 MNHEY, CDR2 SVGAGI. V was clipped by 7 bases and J by 3 bases; unmatched bases: 12. This chain's CDR3 is CASNTPRDSRYEQYF. The CDR3 DNA reads TGTGCCAGCAATACCCCCCGGGACAGCCGCTACGAGCAGTACTTC.

This clonotype was counted at least ten times. The rearrangement links TRBV28 to TRBJ1-4; D possibly corresponds to TRBD1 (6 bases). V was trimmed by 6 bases and J by 6 bases, leaving 17 bases between them. Germline V lookup: CDR1 MDHEN, CDR2 SYDVKM. CDR3 length: 15 amino acids. The CDR3 protein is CASSSRGQWDEKLFF. CDR3 nucleotides: TGTGCCAGCAGCTCCCGCGGACAGTGGGATGAAAAACTGTTTTTT.

For this clonotype: At one of its ends the junction is not consistent with the germline gene, which may arise from a read error. J is TRBJ2-2 and V is TRBV11-2; a possible D gene is TRBD2 (5 bases). Germline CDR1 is SGHAT and CDR2 is FQNNGV. The length of the CDR3 is 14 residues. The CDR3 nucleotides read TGTGCCAGCGGCCAAAGACTTAACACCGGGGAGCAGTTTTTT. This gives the protein CASGQRLNTGEQFF.

This clonotype was seen repeatedly, ten times or more. The rearrangement links TRBV29-1 to TRBJ2-2; D unclear. Germline V gene data show CDR1 as SQVTM and CDR2 as ANQGSEA. This CDR3 is built from 14 residues. Trimming took 4 bases from V and 5 from J, leaving 14 bases between them. CDR3 sequence reads: CSVVNPDTTGELFF. The CDR3 DNA reads as TGCAGCGTTGTAAATCCAGATACTACCGGGGAGCTGTTTTTT.

The J gene is TRBJ2-7, the V gene TRBV29-1, with D possibly matching TRBD2 (6 bases). CDR3 length: 13 residues. V was trimmed by 4 bases and J by 13 bases, leaving 23 bases between them. Germline loops: CDR1 SQVTM, CDR2 ANQGSEA. The CDR3: CSVARHSAGEEYF. DNA of the CDR3: TGCAGCGTTGCGCGACACTCAGCGGGCGAGGAATACTTC.

Turning to this clonotype: The CDR3 does not close with the conserved phenylalanine or tryptophan, likely indicating a read error. The rearrangement links TRBV28 to TRBJ2-2, with D unclear. V was shortened by 2 bases and J by 3 bases, with 10 bases between the two germline ends. CDR3 length: 15 amino acids. Germline V gene data show CDR1 as MDHEN and CDR2 as SYDVKM. CDR3 nucleotide sequence: TGTGCCAGCAGTTTAGGGCAACGGGACACCGGGGAGCTGTTTCTT. Translating it yields CASSLGQRDTGELFL.